This TCR beta chain derives from a study of blood T cell repertoires in COVID-19. Study overall: Collection of acute and convalescent COVID-19 samples took place in the United States, Italy and Spain.

The data were produced by immunoSEQ multiplex PCR, yet TCRdb's version contains in-frame clones alone and is incomplete. The sample has about 230,000 clones; roughly nine tenths are singletons. Participants were aged about 18 to 100 years from about 25 US areas. Categorization into cohorts depended on clinical history that participants reported. The J segment lost 12 bases and the V segment lost 5 bases, leaving 3 bases of the junction unmatched. In germline, CDR1 is MDHEN, CDR2 SYDVKM. The CDR3 consists of 11 residues. V is TRBV28 and J is TRBJ1-5, with TRBD1 matching over 8 bases. The sample comprised PBMCs or T cells enriched from blood (not recorded which). The source is a woman in her forties or fifties in a cohort exposed to, infected with or recovered from COVID-19 (not recorded which). CDR3 sequence (DNA): TGTGCCAGCAGTGGTACAGGGGGCCAGCATTTT. Amino acid sequence: CASSGTGGQHF.